This T cell receptor beta chain was obtained from a study of T cells in Graves' hyperthyroidism and ophthalmopathy. Patients were excluded for uncontrolled infection, other autoimmune disease, pregnancy or lactation. Over 9 ml of fresh peripheral blood supplied the PBMCs. Authors of the study amplified TCR beta CDR3 regions from RNA transcripts. Primed by the HTBI set, a first-round RT-PCR was run on the TCR CDR3. TCRdb re-called the multiplex PCR reads through MiXCR, storing one row per CDR3 protein. The sample has roughly 700,000 distinct CDR3 sequences; about a third are singletons. This clonotype was observed a handful of times. The antigen remains undetermined. Study results and caveats: Ophthalmopathy, which appeared later, was predicted by the model a median roughly 6.4 months before onset. Ophthalmopathy was distinguished from stable hyperthyroidism by 13 V-J signatures.

The CDR3 is made up of 14 amino acids. V lost 8 bases and J 7 bases, leaving 20 bases between the germline ends. The germline gives CDR1 MNHEY, CDR2 SVGAGI. Material: blood. The V gene is TRBV6-5, the J gene TRBJ1-1; D call uncertain. The origin of this receptor is a woman aged 40 to 49 with Graves' hyperthyroidism. This CDR3 is CASPKGMWHSEAFF. The DNA of the CDR3 is TGTGCCAGCCCCAAAGGGATGTGGCACAGTGAAGCTTTCTTT.